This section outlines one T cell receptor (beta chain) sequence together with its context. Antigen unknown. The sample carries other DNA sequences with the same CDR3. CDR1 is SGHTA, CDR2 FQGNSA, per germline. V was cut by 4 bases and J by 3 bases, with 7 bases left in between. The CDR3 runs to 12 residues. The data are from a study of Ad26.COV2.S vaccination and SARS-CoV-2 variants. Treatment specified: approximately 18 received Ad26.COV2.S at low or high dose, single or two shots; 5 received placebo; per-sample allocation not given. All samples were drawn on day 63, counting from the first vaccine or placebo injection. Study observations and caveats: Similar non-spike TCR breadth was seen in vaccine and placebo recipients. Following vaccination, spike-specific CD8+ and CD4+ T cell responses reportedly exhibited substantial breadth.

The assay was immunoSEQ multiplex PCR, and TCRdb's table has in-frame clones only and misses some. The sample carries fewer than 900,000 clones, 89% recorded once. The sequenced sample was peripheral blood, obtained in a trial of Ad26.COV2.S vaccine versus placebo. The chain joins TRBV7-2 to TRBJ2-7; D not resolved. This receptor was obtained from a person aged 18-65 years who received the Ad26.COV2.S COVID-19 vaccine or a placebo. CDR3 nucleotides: TGTGCCAGCAGCTCTAACAGCTACGAGCAGTACTTC. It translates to CASSSNSYEQYF.